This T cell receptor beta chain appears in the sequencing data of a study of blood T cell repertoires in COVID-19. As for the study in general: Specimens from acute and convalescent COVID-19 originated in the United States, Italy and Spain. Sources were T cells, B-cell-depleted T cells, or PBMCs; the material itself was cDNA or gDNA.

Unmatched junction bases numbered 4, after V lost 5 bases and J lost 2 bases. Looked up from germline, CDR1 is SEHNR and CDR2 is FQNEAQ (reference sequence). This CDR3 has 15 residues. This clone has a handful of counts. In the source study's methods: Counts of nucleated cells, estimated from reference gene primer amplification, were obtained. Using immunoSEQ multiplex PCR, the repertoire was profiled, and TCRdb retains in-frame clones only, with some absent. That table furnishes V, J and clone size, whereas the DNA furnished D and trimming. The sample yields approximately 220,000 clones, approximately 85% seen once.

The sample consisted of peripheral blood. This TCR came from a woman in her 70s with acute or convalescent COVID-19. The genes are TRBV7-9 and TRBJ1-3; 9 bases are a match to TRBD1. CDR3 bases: TGTGCCAGCAGCACCACAGGGGGCACTGGAAACACCATATATTTT. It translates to CASSTTGGTGNTIYF. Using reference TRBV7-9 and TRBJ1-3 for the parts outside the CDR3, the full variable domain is DTGVSQNPRHKITKRGQNVTFRCDPISEHNRLYWYRQTLGQGPEFLTYFQNEAQLEKSRLLSDRFSAERPKGSFSTLEIQRTEQGDSAMYLCASSTTGGTGNTIYFGEGSWLTVV.